This entry describes one TCR beta chain. These data come from a study of T cell changes during pregnancy in multiple sclerosis. TCRdb keeps only in-frame clones here, not all; method: immunoSEQ multiplex PCR. The sample shows some 17,000 clones, nearly 96% of them seen only once. Trimming cost V 5 bases and J 0 bases, with 14 bases left between them. Germline V gene data show CDR1 as SNHLY and CDR2 as FYNNEI. The CDR3 contains 16 residues. The chain carries TRBV2 and TRBJ2-1, with a weak D call TRBD2 (6 bases). The sample was peripheral blood, taken in the third trimester of pregnancy. The TCR sequence derives from a female donor with multiple sclerosis, enrolled in a pregnancy study. CDR3 region: CASSLSAGSSYNEQFF. The CDR3 DNA follows: TGTGCCAGCAGTTTGAGTGCGGGGAGCTCCTACAATGAGCAGTTCTTC.